Below, one T cell receptor (beta chain) is given with its context. The assay was immunoSEQ multiplex PCR, and TCRdb's table has in-frame clones only and misses some. The table shows some 2,100,000 clones, with approximately 94% occurring only once. These data belong to a study of shared clonotypes between healthy human individuals. Naive-designated CD8 cells lacked CD45RO, were positively enriched for CCR7, and omitted terminally differentiated effector memory CD45RA+ cells. The CDR3 runs to 15 residues. Trimming took 0 bases from V and 4 from J, leaving 12 bases between them. Germline CDR1 reads SGHDT; CDR2 reads YYEEEE.

This chain links TRBV5-6 with TRBJ2-3; D tentatively fits TRBD1 or TRBD2 (6 bases each). This receptor was taken from a young man in good health. Some clones in this sample may be carry-over from other donors' samples. Material for sequencing was naive CD8+ T cells from PBMCs. The CDR3 nucleotides are TGTGCCAGCAGCTTGGAGGGGGAGGTGGCAGATACGCAGTATTTT. It is translated as CASSLEGEVADTQYF.